The clone carrying this TCR beta chain was seen a few times. As yet, its antigen is unknown. These data originate in a study of PD-L1 blockade in urothelial cancer. Study-wide background: Dosed intravenously at 1,200 mg every 3 weeks, atezolizumab was initiated by patients at some point between 2013 and 2014. Males with urothelial cancer arising in the bladder constituted twenty-five of the 29 patients. Notes on the study in general: More expansion of tumor-associated blood clones, seen at 3 weeks, marked durable-benefit patients. In blood sampled pretreatment, TCR clonality below the median predicted better survival.

The table came from immunoSEQ multiplex PCR; TCRdb's copy has only in-frame clones and leaves some out. This table has 58,000 or so clones, around 84% appearing once. The germline CDR1 and CDR2 sequences are LNHDA and SQIVND (reference sequence). This CDR3 region has 14 residues. Trimming took off 4 bases at V and 2 bases at J, with 12 bases between the two ends. The chain carries TRBV19 and TRBJ2-7; a weak D match, TRBD1 (6 bases). Here the sequenced sample was PBMCs, taken around atezolizumab (anti-PD-L1) treatment. The TCR originated in a man aged 50-59 years with urothelial cancer. The CDR3 nucleotides are TGTGCCAGTAGTACCCGGACAGCCACCTACGAGCAGTACTTC. It codes for CASSTRTATYEQYF.